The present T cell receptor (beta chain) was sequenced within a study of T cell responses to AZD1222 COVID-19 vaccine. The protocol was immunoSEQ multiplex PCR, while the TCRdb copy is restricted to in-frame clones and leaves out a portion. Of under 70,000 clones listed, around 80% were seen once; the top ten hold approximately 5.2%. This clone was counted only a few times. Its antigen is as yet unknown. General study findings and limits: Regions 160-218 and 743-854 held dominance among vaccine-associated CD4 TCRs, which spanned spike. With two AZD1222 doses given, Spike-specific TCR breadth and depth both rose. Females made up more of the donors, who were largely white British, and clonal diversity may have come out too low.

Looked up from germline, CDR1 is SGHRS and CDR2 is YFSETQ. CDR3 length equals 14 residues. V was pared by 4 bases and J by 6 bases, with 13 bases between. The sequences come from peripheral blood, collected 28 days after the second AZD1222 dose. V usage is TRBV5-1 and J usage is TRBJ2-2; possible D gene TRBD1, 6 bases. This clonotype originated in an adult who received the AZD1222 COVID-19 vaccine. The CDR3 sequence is CASSGTRAPGELFF. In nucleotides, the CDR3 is TGCGCCAGCAGCGGGACAAGGGCTCCCGGGGAGCTGTTTTTT.